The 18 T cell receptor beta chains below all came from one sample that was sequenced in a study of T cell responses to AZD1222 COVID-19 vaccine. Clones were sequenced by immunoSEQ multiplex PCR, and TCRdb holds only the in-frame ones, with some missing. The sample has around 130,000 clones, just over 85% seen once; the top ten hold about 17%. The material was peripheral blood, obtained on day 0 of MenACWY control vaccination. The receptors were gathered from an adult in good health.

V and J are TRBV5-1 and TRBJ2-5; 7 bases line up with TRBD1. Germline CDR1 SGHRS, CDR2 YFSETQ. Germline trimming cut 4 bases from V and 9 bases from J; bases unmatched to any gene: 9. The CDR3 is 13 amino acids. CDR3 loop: CASSTDREWAQYF. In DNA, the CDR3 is TGCGCCAGCAGCACCGACAGGGAATGGGCCCAGTACTTC.

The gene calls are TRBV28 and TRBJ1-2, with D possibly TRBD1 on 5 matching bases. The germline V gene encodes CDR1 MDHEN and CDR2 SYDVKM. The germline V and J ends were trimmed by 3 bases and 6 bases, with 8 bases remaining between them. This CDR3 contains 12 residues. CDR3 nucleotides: TGTGCCAGCAGTTTTGGGGGGAATGGCTACACCTTC. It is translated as CASSFGGNGYTF.

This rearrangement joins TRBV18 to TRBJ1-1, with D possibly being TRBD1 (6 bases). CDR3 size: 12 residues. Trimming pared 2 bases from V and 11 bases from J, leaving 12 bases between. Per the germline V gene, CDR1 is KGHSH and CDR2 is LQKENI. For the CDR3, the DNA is TGTGCCAGCTCACCAGAAGAGGGGGTGGCTTTCTTT. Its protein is CASSPEEGVAFF.

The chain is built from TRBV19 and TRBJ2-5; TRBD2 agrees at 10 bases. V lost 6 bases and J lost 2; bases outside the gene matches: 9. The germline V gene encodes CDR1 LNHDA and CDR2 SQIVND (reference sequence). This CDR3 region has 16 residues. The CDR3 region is CASRRGSGRSQETQYF. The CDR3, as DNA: TGTGCCAGTAGGCGGGGTAGCGGGAGGTCACAAGAGACCCAGTACTTC.

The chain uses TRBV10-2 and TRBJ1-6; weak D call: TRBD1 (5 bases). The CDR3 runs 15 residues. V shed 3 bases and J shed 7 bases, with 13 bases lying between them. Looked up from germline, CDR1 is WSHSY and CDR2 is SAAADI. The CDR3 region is CASSDEGIRNSPLHF. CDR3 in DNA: TGCGCCAGCAGTGATGAGGGGATAAGGAATTCACCCCTCCACTTT.

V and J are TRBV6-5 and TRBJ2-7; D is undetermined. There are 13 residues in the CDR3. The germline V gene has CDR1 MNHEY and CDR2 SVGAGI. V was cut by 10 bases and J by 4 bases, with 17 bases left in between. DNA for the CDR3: TGTGCCACCACCCCGGACGTGAGATACGAGCAGTACTTC. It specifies CATTPDVRYEQYF.

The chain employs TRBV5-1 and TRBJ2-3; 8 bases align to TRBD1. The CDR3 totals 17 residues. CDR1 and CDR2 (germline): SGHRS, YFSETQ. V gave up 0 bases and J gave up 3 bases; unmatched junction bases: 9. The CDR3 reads CASSLVPTGVGTDTQYF. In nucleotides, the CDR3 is TGCGCCAGCAGCTTGGTACCGACAGGGGTCGGTACAGATACGCAGTATTTT.

CDR3 region: CASIRDSPSYEQYF. The DNA for the CDR3 is TGTGCCAGCATTCGGGACAGTCCATCCTACGAGCAGTACTTC. This sequence joins TRBV2 and TRBJ2-7; 7 bases map to TRBD1. The CDR3 loop spans 14 amino acids. Losses at the gene ends were 7 bases for V and 1 base for J; bases not matched to a gene: 7. Looked up from germline, CDR1 is SNHLY and CDR2 is FYNNEI.

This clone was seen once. The CDR3: CASSLGSGLADIEQFF. The CDR3 nucleotides read TGTGCCAGCAGCTTAGGCTCGGGACTAGCGGACATTGAGCAGTTCTTC. The chain uses TRBV7-2 and TRBJ2-1; TRBD2 aligns across 11 bases. Germline V gene sequence: CDR1 SGHTA, CDR2 FQGNSA. The CDR3 totals 16 residues. Germline trimming cut 1 base from V and 9 bases from J; bases unmatched to any gene: 8.

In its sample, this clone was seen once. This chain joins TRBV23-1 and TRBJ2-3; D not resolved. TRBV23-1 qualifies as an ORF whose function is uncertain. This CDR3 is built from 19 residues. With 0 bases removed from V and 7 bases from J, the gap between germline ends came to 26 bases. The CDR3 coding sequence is TGCGCCAGCAGTCAATCGCCCTATCAGACGACCCTTTCGGGCAATACGCAGTATTTT. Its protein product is CASSQSPYQTTLSGNTQYF.

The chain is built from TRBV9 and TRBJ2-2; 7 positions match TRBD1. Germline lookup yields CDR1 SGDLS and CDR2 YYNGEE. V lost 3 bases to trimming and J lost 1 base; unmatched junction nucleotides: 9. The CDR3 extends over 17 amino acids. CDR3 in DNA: TGTGCCAGCAGCGCTCCGCAGGGGGAGTGGAACACCGGGGAGCTGTTTTTT. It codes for CASSAPQGEWNTGELFF.

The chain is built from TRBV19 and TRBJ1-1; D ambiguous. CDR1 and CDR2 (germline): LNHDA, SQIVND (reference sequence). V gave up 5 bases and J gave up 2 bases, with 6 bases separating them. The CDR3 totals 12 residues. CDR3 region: CASSEVNTEAFF. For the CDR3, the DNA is TGTGCCAGTAGTGAGGTCAACACTGAAGCTTTCTTT.

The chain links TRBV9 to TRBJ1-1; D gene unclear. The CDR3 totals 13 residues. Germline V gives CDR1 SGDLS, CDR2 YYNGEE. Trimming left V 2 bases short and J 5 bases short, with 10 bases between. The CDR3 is CASSVFERTEAFF. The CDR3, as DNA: TGTGCCAGCAGCGTTTTCGAGAGGACTGAAGCTTTCTTT.

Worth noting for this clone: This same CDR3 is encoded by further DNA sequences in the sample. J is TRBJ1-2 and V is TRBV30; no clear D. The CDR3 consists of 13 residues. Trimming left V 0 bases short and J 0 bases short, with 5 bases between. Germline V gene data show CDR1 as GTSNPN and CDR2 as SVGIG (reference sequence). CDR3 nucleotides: TGTGCCTGGAGTGTAGCATCTAACTATGGCTACACCTTC. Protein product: CAWSVASNYGYTF.

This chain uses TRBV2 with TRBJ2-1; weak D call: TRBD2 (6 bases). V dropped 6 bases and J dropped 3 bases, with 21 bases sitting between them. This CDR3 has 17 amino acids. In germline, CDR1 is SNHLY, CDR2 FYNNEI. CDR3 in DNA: TGTGCCAGCAGCGGCCGTAGAGCGGGTTCCCACTACAATGAGCAGTTCTTC. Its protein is CASSGRRAGSHYNEQFF. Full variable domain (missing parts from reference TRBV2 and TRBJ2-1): EPEVTQTPSHQVTQMGQEVILRCVPISNHLYFYWYRQILGQKVEFLVSFYNNEISEKSEIFDDQFSVERPDGSNFTLKIRSTKLEDSAMYFCASSGRRAGSHYNEQFFGPGTRLTVL.

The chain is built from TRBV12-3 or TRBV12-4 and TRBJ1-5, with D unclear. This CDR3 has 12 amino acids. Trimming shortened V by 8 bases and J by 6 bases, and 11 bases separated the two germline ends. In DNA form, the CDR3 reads TGTGCCAGCTCCTTGGAGGGTCAGCCCCAGCATTTT. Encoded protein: CASSLEGQPQHF.

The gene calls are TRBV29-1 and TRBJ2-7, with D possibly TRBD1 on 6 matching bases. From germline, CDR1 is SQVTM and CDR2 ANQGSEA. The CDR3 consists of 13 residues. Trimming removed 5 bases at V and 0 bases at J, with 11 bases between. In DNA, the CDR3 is TGCAGCGTTCAACAGGGCAGCTCCTACGAGCAGTACTTC. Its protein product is CSVQQGSSYEQYF.

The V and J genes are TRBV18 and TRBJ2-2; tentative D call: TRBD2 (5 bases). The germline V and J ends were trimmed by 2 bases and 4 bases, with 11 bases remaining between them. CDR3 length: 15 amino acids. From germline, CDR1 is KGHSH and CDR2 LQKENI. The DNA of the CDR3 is TGTGCCAGCTCACCAAGAGGGCCGGGCACCGGGGAGCTGTTTTTT. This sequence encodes CASSPRGPGTGELFF.